The T cell receptor beta chain under discussion was sequenced for a study of Graves' ophthalmopathy and Graves' hyperthyroidism (dated by TCRdb to the late 2010s). At the level of the whole study: Peripheral blood samples were taken at the time of initial diagnosis, before any treatment was given. The study used TCR beta repertoire signatures to distinguish Graves' ophthalmopathy from Graves' hyperthyroidism and to predict progression to ophthalmopathy. In total, over 130 blood samples were TCR-sequenced: fewer than 50 ophthalmopathy, some 80 hyperthyroidism and about 17 hyperthyroidism-to-ophthalmopathy patients. A discovery set of 100 or so patients (about 45 ophthalmopathy, about 58 stable hyperthyroidism) was enrolled to explore V-J signatures distinguishing ophthalmopathy from hyperthyroidism. For independent validation, a separate cohort was made up of some 18 hyperthyroidism patients plus 17 patients who later progressed from hyperthyroidism to ophthalmopathy. In over 5 hyperthyroidism patients, the T-cell repertoire of thyroid tissue was compared with the T-cell repertoire of blood. After sampling, hyperthyroidism patients received methimazole starting at 30 mg daily, and ophthalmopathy patients received high-dose intravenous methylprednisolone. For training and testing, the roughly 97 patients in the discovery cohort were randomly divided in a 7:3 ratio.

On the study overall, not on this receptor specifically: Most expanded thyroid clonotypes with a frequency above 0.001 also appeared in blood, which suggests that blood repertoires may reflect the immune response in the thyroid. In validation, the model predicted ophthalmopathy progression with 55% to 71% sensitivity and 72% to 80% specificity; roughly 12 predicted patients were CT-confirmed with GO in a median of about 7.1 months. Sample size was not predetermined statistically, and investigators were not blinded to group allocation. In cross-validation, the 13-signature model distinguished ophthalmopathy from stable hyperthyroidism with around 90% sensitivity and about 81% specificity, while in the test set the corresponding values were 80% and 75%.

TCR beta CDR3 regions were amplified from RNA transcripts for repertoire sequencing. The first round was an RT-PCR using HTBI primers with the Qiagen OneStep RT-PCR kit, and this first round was followed by a second-round multiplex PCR, then size selection and purification. Libraries were sequenced paired-end with 100 bp reads on an Illumina HiSeq2000. The published analysis was carried out like this. SOAPnuke was used to process the reads, removing any read that contained adapters or uncalled bases, had a mean Phred below 15, or lacked an exact match to the constant primer or identifier. High-quality paired reads were merged with COPE v1.2.5. Each unique nucleotide sequence was defined as a clonotype, and clonotypes were aligned to IMGT TRB V, D and J references with MiTCR v1.1. The analysis was limited to V-J combinations with a frequency above 0.0001, which together covered over 98% of repertoires. For each V-J combination, a TCR clonal expansion and chaos score was defined as F50 clonal expansion divided by the chaos observed in the TCRdist matrix. Welch's t-statistics and random forest were used to reduce the features to 13 V-J combinations, which were then used as input to a naive Bayes classifier. The similarity between thyroid and blood repertoires was quantified using the Morisita-Horn index. TCRdb handled the public reads itself, with Q25 trimming in fastp and clone calling in MiXCR, and kept productive beta chains. Rows with a matching CDR3 protein are joined into one entry that keeps the most common DNA and genes. TCRdb assigned the V and J calls; the authors' analysis was not used. Across this sample there are more than 300,000 distinct CDR3 sequences, with 15% seen only once. 5.5% to 8% of the sample is taken by the ten largest.

This clonotype was counted many times. Its antigen is not yet known. Base qualities are not at hand, and no much larger clone is one base apart. Hyperthyroidism was considered stable if no progression to ophthalmopathy occurred within 18 months of follow-up. Hyperthyroidism patients were newly diagnosed, with disease duration under 2 months, and aged 18 to 65 years. Patients were excluded if they had other autoimmune diseases, uncontrolled infections, pregnancy or lactation. Clinical symptoms, serum thyroxine, TRAb, thyroid ultrasound and orbital computed tomography formed the basis of the diagnosis. Using Ficoll-Paque density gradient centrifugation, PBMCs were isolated from about 10 ml of fresh peripheral blood. Total RNA was extracted using Trizol reagent, and RNA quality was checked on an Agilent 2100 Bioanalyzer. V lost 5 bases and J lost 10 bases, and the count of bases not matched to a germline gene is 7. CDR1 and CDR2 were assigned from the germline V gene as SGHTA and FQGTGA. CDR3 length: 14 amino acids, cysteine to phenylalanine. Kept here is only the CDR3 DNA, which spans 42 bases and is read in frame from base 1.

The TCR comes from a woman aged 18-30 years with stable Graves' hyperthyroidism. Donor details come from another sample of the same person, matched by shared clones. This chain is built from TRBV7-3 and TRBJ1-6; TRBD1 agrees with 8 junctional bases. Sequencing used peripheral blood. In nucleotides, the sequence is TGTGCCAGCAGCCAGGACAGGGTTGGCTCACCCCTCCACTTT. This codes for CASSQDRVGSPLHF.